This TCR beta chain was found in a study of cytomegalovirus exposure and HLA in healthy donors. Note on this clone: The antigen remains undetermined.

The PCR made use of 60 Vbeta and 13 Jbeta primers. Here immunoSEQ multiplex PCR was the method, and the copy in TCRdb shows in-frame clones only, minus some. The sample has 50,000 to 55,000 clones, over 75% seen once; the top ten hold under 2.5%. The J segment lost 10 bases and the V segment lost 3 bases, leaving 9 bases of the junction unmatched. This CDR3 contains 14 residues. The V gene's germline CDR1 is SGDLS and CDR2 YYNGEE. Study outcomes and limitations: Compared with the roughly 730-donor mean, an Asian-associated ancestry cluster reportedly had fewer N-insertions, according to a later analysis. In a later analysis, a missense DCLRE1C variant was linked to TCR beta V- and J-gene trimming. The study found most TCR sequences rare, yet found some public TCRs in many donors. Follow-up analysis found HLA locus-dependent TCR association rates, highest for DRB1 and lowest for HLA-C.

The chain recombines TRBV9 with TRBJ1-4; 7 bases agree with TRBD1. Material for sequencing was PBMCs. This receptor was obtained from a boy younger than 18 in good health and CMV-seropositive. CDR3 DNA: TGTGCCAGCAGCGAACGGGACAGTGCCCCAAAACTGTTTTTT. This codes for CASSERDSAPKLFF.